The subject of this entry is one TCR beta chain. The length of the CDR3 is 14 residues. Germline-derived CDR1 and CDR2 are KGHDR and SFDVKD. The V gene lost 5 bases and the J gene lost 6 bases, with 13 bases spanning the gap. Researchers took RNA transcripts and amplified the TCR beta CDR3 regions from them. With the HTBI primer set, the TCR CDR3 went through a first round of RT-PCR. TCRdb processed the multiplex PCR reads anew with MiXCR; each CDR3 protein has one entry. The table lists around 50,000 distinct CDR3 sequences, 48% of them singletons. The sample belongs to a study of T cells in Graves' hyperthyroidism and ophthalmopathy.

Source material: blood. V usage is TRBV24-1 and J usage is TRBJ2-1, with D maybe TRBD2 (6 bases). The origin of this receptor is a woman aged 45-65 years with Graves' ophthalmopathy. CDR3 sequence: CATSVRGGSNEQFF. The CDR3 nucleotides are TGTGCCACCAGTGTTCGGGGAGGTAGCAATGAGCAGTTCTTC.